The text below deals with one TCR beta chain. The CDR3 has 17 residues. Germline values: CDR1 SGHRS, CDR2 YFSETQ. Trimming cost V 1 base and J 0 bases, with 14 bases left between them. TCR beta VDJ and CDR3 were profiled, and genomic DNA was the template. TCRdb reanalysed the reads using MiXCR and keeps one entry per CDR3 protein. The sample includes about 160,000 distinct CDR3 sequences, approximately 40% of them seen just once. The record originates from a study of CD8+CD57+ T cells in acquired aplastic anemia. The chain recombines TRBV5-1 with TRBJ2-1; D is unclear. This sequence was found in a human donor in good health. Input material: sorted CD4+, CD8+, or CD8+CD57+ T cells (not recorded which) from PBMCs. For the CDR3, the DNA is TGCGCCAGCAGCTTGATCCCGATAGGAAGCTCCTACAATGAGCAGTTCTTC. Protein sequence: CASSLIPIGSSYNEQFF.